Shown below are 6 T cell receptor beta chains from a single sample sequenced in a study of blood T cell repertoires in COVID-19. TCRdb's copy holds only in-frame clones and misses some; the assay was immunoSEQ multiplex PCR. The sample carries about 280,000 clones, roughly 89% recorded once. The specimen sequenced was peripheral blood. These receptors all come from a woman in her thirties with active or convalescent COVID-19.

The chain uses TRBV7-9 and TRBJ1-1; D unresolved. This CDR3 has 16 residues. Germline lookup yields CDR1 SEHNR and CDR2 FQNEAQ (reference sequence). The V end was cut by 2 bases, the J end by 0 bases, with 13 bases between. The CDR3 loop reads CASSLLGPVVNTEAFF. Here the CDR3 DNA reads TGTGCCAGCAGCTTACTAGGCCCAGTTGTGAACACTGAAGCTTTCTTT.

The J gene is TRBJ2-5, the V gene TRBV9; 8 bases agree with TRBD2. CDR3 length: 15 residues. Per germline, CDR1 SGDLS and CDR2 YYNGEE. The V segment lost 2 bases and the J segment 5 bases; nucleotides outside the gene matches: 8. The CDR3 DNA follows: TGTGCCAGCAGCGTCTCGGGGGGGCTTATGGAGACCCAGTACTTC. Protein sequence: CASSVSGGLMETQYF.

The CDR3 region has the DNA TGTGCCAGCAGCTTTGGGGCGGGGAGTATGTACGAGCAGTACTTC. Translating gives CASSFGAGSMYEQYF. V and J are TRBV7-9 and TRBJ2-7; a weak D match, TRBD2 (6 bases). Deletions cut 3 bases from V and 4 bases from J, with 16 bases between. Germline V lookup: CDR1 SEHNR, CDR2 FQNEAQ (reference sequence). This CDR3 is built from 15 residues.

The V and J genes are TRBV30 and TRBJ1-4; D may be TRBD1 (6 bases). The CDR3 has 14 amino acids. Trimming took 6 bases from V and 2 from J, leaving 13 bases between them. Germline CDR1 reads GTSNPN; CDR2 reads SVGIG (reference sequence). CDR3 in DNA: TGTGCCTGTACGAGGACAGCGACTAATGAAAAACTGTTTTTT. Residues: CACTRTATNEKLFF.

V and J are TRBV29-1 and TRBJ1-2, with D possibly TRBD1 on 6 matching bases. This CDR3 is 13 amino acids long. Germline CDR1 is SQVTM and CDR2 is ANQGSEA. V was clipped by 4 bases and J by 1 base, with 10 bases between them. CDR3 sequence reads: CSVVGGDNYGYTF. CDR3 sequence (DNA): TGCAGCGTTGTAGGGGGGGATAACTATGGCTACACCTTC.

The V gene is TRBV5-4, the J gene TRBJ2-4; tentative D call: TRBD2 (5 bases). Germline values: CDR1 SGHNT, CDR2 YYREEE (reference sequence). V lost 4 bases to trimming and J lost 7 bases, with 15 bases between them. The CDR3 extends over 14 amino acids. This CDR3 reads CASSQGLDYNIQYF. CDR3 nucleotide sequence: TGTGCCAGCAGCCAAGGATTAGACTACAACATTCAGTACTTC.